A selection of T cell receptor beta chains follows, all from one sample in a study of blood T cell repertoires in COVID-19. TCRdb keeps only in-frame clones here, not all; method: immunoSEQ multiplex PCR. The table includes 150,000 to 200,000 clones, 85% to 90% detected once. The sample comprised peripheral blood. Receptors originate from a woman aged 60 to 75 with COVID-19, enrolled during active disease. Both conserved end residues are trimmed from each CDR3. The order of the fields is CDR3 protein, V gene, J gene.

CDR3 protein: ATLAGRSYEQY
V gene: TRBV6-5
J gene: TRBJ2-7

CDR3 protein: ASRKGVRAADTQY
V gene: TRBV6-5
J gene: TRBJ2-3

CDR3 protein: ASTSASSYNEQF
V gene: TRBV9
J gene: TRBJ2-1

CDR3 protein: ASSPGQGMIYEQY
V gene: TRBV7-9
J gene: TRBJ2-7

CDR3 protein: ASSYEIAGGLYEQY
V gene: TRBV6-2/TRBV6-3
J gene: TRBJ2-7

CDR3 protein: ASSGRGRGTEAF
V gene: TRBV25-1
J gene: TRBJ1-1

CDR3 protein: ASSLDSRGESPLH
V gene: TRBV7-2
J gene: TRBJ1-6

CDR3 protein: AWSSNLGLAGSREQY
V gene: TRBV30
J gene: TRBJ2-7

CDR3 protein: ASSQQGPSGNTIY
V gene: TRBV3-1/TRBV3-2
J gene: TRBJ1-3

CDR3 protein: ASSPGKREGLGEQF
V gene: TRBV27
J gene: TRBJ2-1

CDR3 protein: SASGLAARGTQY
V gene: TRBV20-1
J gene: TRBJ2-5

CDR3 protein: ASIYRFGYNEQF
V gene: TRBV11-3
J gene: TRBJ2-1

CDR3 protein: ASPQRRAGEQY
V gene: TRBV28
J gene: TRBJ2-7

CDR3 protein: ASRGAGNNYGYT
V gene: TRBV27
J gene: TRBJ1-2

CDR3 protein: ASSLASGQGFTGELF
V gene: TRBV7-9
J gene: TRBJ2-2

CDR3 protein: ASSVDSISYNEQF
V gene: TRBV9
J gene: TRBJ2-1

CDR3 protein: ASSQSNNRDRGASSGNTIY
V gene: TRBV23-1
J gene: TRBJ1-3

CDR3 protein: ASSASGGGVNYGYT
V gene: TRBV6-4
J gene: TRBJ1-2

CDR3 protein: ASSFHSPGEEKLF
V gene: TRBV7-9
J gene: TRBJ1-4

CDR3 protein: ASSSSGTGGNQPQH
V gene: TRBV27
J gene: TRBJ1-5

CDR3 protein: ASSEVYTYEQY
V gene: TRBV6-1
J gene: TRBJ2-7

CDR3 protein: AISESRVGGLNSPLH
V gene: TRBV10-3
J gene: TRBJ1-6

CDR3 protein: ASSVEWAELTYEQY
V gene: TRBV9
J gene: TRBJ2-7

CDR3 protein: ASRWGNSNQPQH
V gene: TRBV19
J gene: TRBJ1-5

CDR3 protein: ASSWDRGHSPLH
V gene: TRBV6-5
J gene: TRBJ1-6

CDR3 protein: ASSLSMEREIPDTQY
V gene: TRBV27
J gene: TRBJ2-3

CDR3 protein: ASSLRSRGPGELF
V gene: TRBV7-2
J gene: TRBJ2-2

CDR3 protein: SVEAGTGGNGYT
V gene: TRBV29-1
J gene: TRBJ1-2

CDR3 protein: ASSQVFQYEQY
V gene: TRBV14
J gene: TRBJ2-7

CDR3 protein: ASSGTSGKGREQY
V gene: TRBV2
J gene: TRBJ2-7

CDR3 protein: ASSTGWTGGFWTEAF
V gene: TRBV19
J gene: TRBJ1-1